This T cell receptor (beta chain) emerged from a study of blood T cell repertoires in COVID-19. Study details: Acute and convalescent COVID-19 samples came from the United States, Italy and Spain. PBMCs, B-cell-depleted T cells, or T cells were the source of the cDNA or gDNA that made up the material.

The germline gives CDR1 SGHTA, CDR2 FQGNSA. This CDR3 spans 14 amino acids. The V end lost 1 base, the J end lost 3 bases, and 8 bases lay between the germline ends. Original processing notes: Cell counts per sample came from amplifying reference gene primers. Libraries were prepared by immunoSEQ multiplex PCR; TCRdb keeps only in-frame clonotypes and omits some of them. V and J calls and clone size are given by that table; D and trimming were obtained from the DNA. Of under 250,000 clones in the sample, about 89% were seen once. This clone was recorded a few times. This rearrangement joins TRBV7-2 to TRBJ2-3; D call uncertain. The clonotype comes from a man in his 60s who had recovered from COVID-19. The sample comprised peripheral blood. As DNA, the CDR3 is TGTGCCAGCAGCTTAGATGGGCCGACAGATACGCAGTATTTT. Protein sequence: CASSLDGPTDTQYF. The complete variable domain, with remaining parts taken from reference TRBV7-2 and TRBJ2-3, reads GAGVSQSPSNKVTEKGKDVELRCDPISGHTALYWYRQSLGQGLEFLIYFQGNSAPDKSGLPSDRFSAERTGGSVSTLTIQRTQQEDSAVYLCASSLDGPTDTQYFGPGTRLTVL.